These T cell receptor beta chains were read from a single sample in a study of cytomegalovirus exposure and HLA in healthy donors. Data came from immunoSEQ multiplex PCR; TCRdb stores just in-frame clones and leaves some out. The table has 150,000 to 200,000 clones, 60% to 85% seen once. Sample: PBMCs. The receptors stem from a woman aged 40 to 50 in good health and CMV-seronegative. The CDR3 runs from the conserved cysteine through the conserved F or W. Each record gives: V gene, CDR3 length, J gene, CDR3 protein.

TRBV2	12	TRBJ2-1	CASSGLDNEQFF
TRBV12-5	13	TRBJ1-1	CASGLDRVREAFF
TRBV30	16	TRBJ1-4	CAWRDRGLLLAEKLFF
TRBV7-2	15	TRBJ1-5	CASRPPGQLNQPQHF
TRBV7-9	12	TRBJ1-1	CASSLQDTEAFF
TRBV19	11	TRBJ1-5	CASGSNQPQHF
TRBV6-6	13	TRBJ1-2	CASSLTGDYGYTF
TRBV5-1	15	TRBJ1-4	CASSEAGAANEKLFF
TRBV11-3	15	TRBJ2-2	CASNPPSGGTGELFF
TRBV29-1	11	TRBJ2-1	CSVVQSNEQFF
TRBV9	14	TRBJ1-2	CASSVGQGGYGYTF
TRBV2	14	TRBJ2-7	CASSPDGTLGEQYF
TRBV7-8	15	TRBJ2-7	CASSLIPGLTYEQYF
TRBV5-1	14	TRBJ1-4	CASRTGGLDEKLFF
TRBV12-5	16	TRBJ1-2	CASGLGFTKANYGYTF
TRBV19	17	TRBJ1-1	CASSIAGTKLLNTEAFF
TRBV12-5	12	TRBJ2-3	CASGRDTDTQYF
TRBV7-9	15	TRBJ2-1	CASSSRGLDENEQFF
TRBV11-1	16	TRBJ2-1	CASSYSFTRVYNEQFF
TRBV10-3	13	TRBJ1-2	CAMKGDREDGYTF
TRBV7-2	17	TRBJ2-1	CASSSTVGGGPYNEQFF
TRBV5-1	13	TRBJ1-1	CASSLAGLTEAFF
TRBV7-3	14	TRBJ2-2	CASREDRGFGELFF
TRBV19	14	TRBJ1-4	CASSIGQGEEKLFF
TRBV11-3	15	TRBJ1-3	CASSLGLDSGNTIYF
TRBV10-3	15	TRBJ2-1	CAIRPTSAVTNEQFF
TRBV4-1	17	TRBJ2-1	CASSQTPGTSGYNEQFF
TRBV7-9	16	TRBJ2-5	CASSPRGLAGVETQYF
TRBV10-2	17	TRBJ2-3	CASSRKAGQGKEDTQYF
TRBV14	14	TRBJ2-3	CASSPLKVPDAQYF
TRBV6-6	13	TRBJ1-1	CASTQRGRREAFF
TRBV4-3	16	TRBJ2-5	CASSQDLGLLAETQYF
TRBV9	17	TRBJ2-1	CASSESSGTSGYNEQFF
TRBV7-2	18	TRBJ2-5	CASSSGTSGSGPAETQYF
TRBV5-6	12	TRBJ1-2	CASSTRGFGYTF
TRBV30	13	TRBJ2-3	CAWSLTSTDTQYF
TRBV19	16	TRBJ2-1	CASSNSFGTGYNEQFF
TRBV15	18	TRBJ2-5	CATSSEKYRAGVQETQYF
TRBV2	14	TRBJ1-3	CAIPARDSGNTIYF
TRBV6-4	15	TRBJ1-1	CASSDYAGGGTEAFF
TRBV5-1	15	TRBJ2-7	CASSLEGQPAYEQYF
TRBV7-2	14	TRBJ2-2	CAGRLAGEDGELFF